Listed below are T cell receptor beta chains from one sample, sequenced in a study of PD-1 blockade in classical Hodgkin lymphoma. Using immunoSEQ multiplex PCR, the repertoire was profiled, and TCRdb retains in-frame clones only, with some absent. This table holds 2,500 to 3,500 clones, 63% found once. Sequencing used CD8+ T cells from blood, obtained at baseline. The receptor set was obtained from a human donor with classical Hodgkin lymphoma. Each CDR3 is given with its conserved first and last residue. A D gene is named only where the DNA matches it firmly. Expanded clones are given a class, and other clones once, few, many or no size at all.

TRBJ2-7 | TRBV27 | NA | NA | TGTGCCAGCAGTTTATCTCGGGTTGGTTCCTACGAGCAGTACTTC | CASSLSRVGSYEQYF
TRBJ2-7 | TRBV6-5 | once | NA | TGTGCCAGCGGTTTGAATCCCTACGAGCAGTACTTC | CASGLNPYEQYF
TRBJ2-7 | TRBV11-2 | NA | NA | TGTGCCAGCAGCTTAAATGGATACCCGACCAGAAACCCCTACGAGCAGTACTTC | CASSLNGYPTRNPYEQYF
TRBJ2-4 | TRBV28 | few | NA | TGTGCCAGCAGTTCCTTCAGGAGCATAAAGGATTCGCATACCAAAAACATTCAGTACTTC | CASSSFRSIKDSHTKNIQYF
TRBJ2-1 | TRBV5-1 | NA | TRBD2 | TGCGCCAGCAGCTTACGCGGGAGGGCCTTGGATGAGCAGTTCTTC | CASSLRGRALDEQFF
TRBJ2-3 | TRBV4-1 | NA | TRBD2 | TGCGCCAGCAGCTATCTAGCGGGAGCTACGGATACGCAGTATTTT | CASSYLAGATDTQYF
TRBJ1-5 | TRBV7-8 | NA | NA | TGTGCCAGCAGCCACGCACCGCTGGGGGATCAGCCCCAGCATTTT | CASSHAPLGDQPQHF
TRBJ2-1 | TRBV5-6 | NA | TRBD2 | TGTGCCAGCAGCTTGGACCAAGCGGGAGGGGGGTACAATGAGCAGTTCTTC | CASSLDQAGGGYNEQFF
TRBJ1-1 | TRBV10-2 | NA | NA | TGCGCCAGCAGTGTCGTATTGGGACTGGACGTGAACACTGAAGCTTTCTTT | CASSVVLGLDVNTEAFF
TRBJ2-1 | TRBV29-1 | NA | NA | TGCAGCGTTGGGGGCAATGAGCAGTTCTTC | CSVGGNEQFF
TRBJ2-3 | TRBV29-1 | few | NA | TGCAGCGTTGTCGCTAGCGTCACAGATACGCAGTATTTT | CSVVASVTDTQYF
TRBJ2-7 | TRBV4-1 | NA | NA | TGCGCCAGCAGCCAAGAGGGACACCCCTACGAGCAGTACTTC | CASSQEGHPYEQYF
TRBJ2-7 | TRBV10-1 | NA | NA | TGCGCCAGTGGACAGTCCTACGAGCAGTACTTC | CASGQSYEQYF
TRBJ2-7 | TRBV2 | few | NA | TGTGCCAGCAGTTCTCTAGCGTTGGTGTGGTACGAGCAGTACTTC | CASSSLALVWYEQYF
TRBJ1-4 | TRBV11-2 | NA | NA | TGTGCCAGCAGCTTATGGGGGGGGGAAAAACTGTTTTTT | CASSLWGGEKLFF
TRBJ1-1 | TRBV15 | NA | NA | TGTGCCACCAGACAGGCCAGAGAAGCTTTCTTT | CATRQAREAFF
TRBJ2-2 | TRBV7-6 | NA | NA | TGTGCCAGCAGCTCGGGCCCTGGCGGCGGGGAGCTGTTTTTT | CASSSGPGGGELFF
TRBJ1-1 | TRBV4-1 | NA | NA | TGCGCCAGCAGCCAAGATTATTTAGGGCTTGAAGCTTTCTTT | CASSQDYLGLEAFF
TRBJ2-1 | TRBV29-1 | once | TRBD2 | TGCAGCGTAACCGGGACTACGCCTTGGGATGAGCAGTTCTTC | CSVTGTTPWDEQFF
TRBJ2-7 | TRBV7-9 | NA | TRBD1 | TGTGCCAGCAGCTCGACCTCTACAGGGGACGAGCAGTACTTC | CASSSTSTGDEQYF
TRBJ2-7 | TRBV19 | NA | NA | TGTGCCAGTAGTCCCAGACAGCCCGGAAACCTCTATGAGCAGTACTTC | CASSPRQPGNLYEQYF
TRBJ2-7 | TRBV11-3 | once | NA | TGTGCCAGCAGCTTCCCAAGCGAGCTTACGAAGCAGTACTTC | CASSFPSELTKQYF
TRBJ2-2 | TRBV7-7 | NA | TRBD1 | TGTGCTAGCAGCTCCAGAAAGACAGGGGACACCGGGGAGCTGTTTTTT | CASSSRKTGDTGELFF
TRBJ2-5 | TRBV6-1 | few | NA | TGTGCCAGCAGTGAAGTAGAATTCGCTTGGGAGACCCAGTACTTC | CASSEVEFAWETQYF
TRBJ2-1 | TRBV29-1 | NA | TRBD2 | TGCAGCGTTGAAGCAGGACTAGCGGCCTACAATGAGCAGTTCTTC | CSVEAGLAAYNEQFF
TRBJ2-7 | TRBV6-6 | NA | NA | TGTGCCAGCAGTTACTCTGGGGGAGAGCAGTACTTC | CASSYSGGEQYF
TRBJ1-3 | TRBV4-1 | NA | TRBD1 | TGCGCCAGCAGCCAACCGACAGGGGACGGAAACACCATATATTTT | CASSQPTGDGNTIYF
TRBJ2-7 | TRBV6-9 | few | TRBD2 | TGTGCCAGCAGTGAACTGTCTAGCGGGGTCTACGAGCAGTACTTC | CASSELSSGVYEQYF
TRBJ2-7 | TRBV2 | large | NA | TGTGCCAGCATCAGCCGGGATAGTTACGAGCAGTACTTC | CASISRDSYEQYF
TRBJ2-7 | TRBV5-4 | NA | NA | TGTGCCAGCAGCTCGCAAATCTCCTACGAGCAGTACTTC | CASSSQISYEQYF
TRBJ2-2 | TRBV25-1 | few | TRBD1 | TGTGCCAGCAGTGGGACAGGGGACACCGGGGAGCTGTTTTTT | CASSGTGDTGELFF
TRBJ2-7 | TRBV6-6 | few | TRBD2 | TGTGCCAGCAGTTACTCTAGCGGGAGGGAAGAGCAGTACTTC | CASSYSSGREEQYF
TRBJ2-7 | TRBV7-8 | few | NA | TGTGCCAGCAGCCGCCTTGGGGGCGCCCCCTACGAGCAGTACTTC | CASSRLGGAPYEQYF
TRBJ2-7 | TRBV5-6 | large | NA | TGTGCCAGCAGCTTGGGGCCTAGCTCTCTGGAAGAGCAGTACTTC | CASSLGPSSLEEQYF
TRBJ2-3 | TRBV7-9 | NA | NA | TGTGCCAGCAGCTTAGCCGGAGTCCCAGATACGCAGTATTTT | CASSLAGVPDTQYF
TRBJ1-1 | TRBV4-2 | NA | NA | TGTGCCAGCAGCCAAGGGGATCCCCCTGAAGCTTTCTTT | CASSQGDPPEAFF
TRBJ2-3 | TRBV10-1 | NA | NA | TGCGCCAGCAGTGAGGTGGAGAGCCTAACAGATACGCAGTATTTT | CASSEVESLTDTQYF
TRBJ2-1 | TRBV7-8 | NA | NA | TGTGCCAGCAGCTTAGGTTCGACAGGCTCCTACAATGAGCAGTTCTTC | CASSLGSTGSYNEQFF
TRBJ2-1 | TRBV5-1 | NA | NA | TGCGCCAGCAGCTTGTTGTCTCGGTGGGAATTAAACAATGAGCAGTTCTTC | CASSLLSRWELNNEQFF
TRBJ2-7 | TRBV7-8 | few | NA | TGTGCCAGCAGCCAGGGTTCCTTCGGTGGGCCCGAGACAGACCTAGGCAAGCAGTACTTC | CASSQGSFGGPETDLGKQYF
TRBJ2-7 | TRBV5-1 | NA | TRBD2 | TGCGCCAGCAGCCTAGCGGGAGTTACCTACGAGCAGTACTTC | CASSLAGVTYEQYF
TRBJ2-7 | TRBV7-9 | NA | TRBD2 | TGTGCCAGCAGCCACCCCACCGGGACTAGAAACTACGAGCAGTACTTC | CASSHPTGTRNYEQYF
TRBJ2-3 | TRBV5-4 | few | TRBD2 | TGTGCCAGCAGCTTCACAGGACTAGCGGGCACAGATACGCAGTATTTT | CASSFTGLAGTDTQYF
TRBJ2-1 | TRBV5-3 | NA | NA | TGTGCCAGCAGCTTGCTATTGAGCAATGAGCAGTTCTTC | CASSLLLSNEQFF
TRBJ2-7 | TRBV11-2 | few | NA | TGTGCCAGCAGCCGACCCGACTCCTACGAGCAGTACTTC | CASSRPDSYEQYF
TRBJ1-2 | TRBV5-6 | NA | NA | TGTGCCAGCAGCTTGACGGAACGCTATGGCTACACCTTC | CASSLTERYGYTF
TRBJ1-4 | TRBV28 | NA | NA | TGTGCCAGCAGTTTAATGGGGGAGCGTGAAAAACTGTTTTTT | CASSLMGEREKLFF
TRBJ2-7 | TRBV4-2 | few | NA | TGTGCCAGCAGCCCCTTTGGCGGGGACCTAGTACGTGAGCAGTACTTC | CASSPFGGDLVREQYF